What follows are 10 T cell receptor beta chains derived from one specimen sequenced in a study of T cells in Graves' hyperthyroidism and ophthalmopathy. Regions amplified from RNA transcripts were the TCR beta CDR3 regions. A first-round RT-PCR of the TCR CDR3 used the HTBI primer set. Using its own MiXCR run on the multiplex PCR reads, TCRdb lists one record per CDR3 protein. The data show approximately 610,000 distinct CDR3 sequences, approximately 15% seen once. The sample was blood. Every receptor here comes from a woman aged 40 to 50 with Graves' ophthalmopathy.

This chain links TRBV18 with TRBJ2-3, with D unclear. V was trimmed by 2 bases and J by 2 bases, leaving 8 bases between them. The CDR3 extends over 14 amino acids. CDR1 KGHSH and CDR2 LQKENI come from the germline V gene. The DNA for the CDR3 is TGTGCCAGCTCACCAGGGCTATTCACAGATACGCAGTATTTT. Translating gives CASSPGLFTDTQYF.

This clonotype was recorded at least ten times. The genes are TRBV5-6 and TRBJ1-2; D ambiguous. Germline V lookup: CDR1 SGHDT, CDR2 YYEEEE. The CDR3 consists of 13 residues. The V end was cut by 3 bases, the J end by 4 bases, with 10 bases between. Here the CDR3 DNA reads TGTGCCAGCAGCTGGGAGGGATCCTATGGCTACACCTTC. Amino acids: CASSWEGSYGYTF.

This clonotype was counted many times. The CDR3 protein is CATSRPSEGSYEQYF. DNA of the CDR3: TGTGCCACCAGCAGACCATCCGAGGGCTCGTACGAGCAGTACTTC. The chain recombines TRBV15 with TRBJ2-7; D might be TRBD2 (5 bases). The V gene lost 2 bases and the J gene lost 4 bases, with 15 bases spanning the gap. Germline lookup yields CDR1 LNHNV and CDR2 YYDKDF (reference sequence). This CDR3 has 15 amino acids.

This clonotype was picked up many times. The V call is TRBV6-5, the J call TRBJ1-1, with TRBD1 matching over 9 bases. Germline values: CDR1 MNHEY, CDR2 SVGAGI. V shed 6 bases, J shed 3 bases, and the junction held 2 bases outside the gene matches. CDR3 length: 13 amino acids. CDR3 bases: TGTGCCAGCAGGTGGGACAGGGACACTGAAGCTTTCTTT. It yields the protein CASRWDRDTEAFF.

This clonotype appeared many times. This chain links TRBV12-3 or TRBV12-4 with TRBJ2-4, with 7 bases that match TRBD2. J gave up 6 bases and V 3 bases, and 5 bases lay outside the gene matches. The CDR3 is 14 residues long. CDR3 DNA: TGTGCCAGCAGTTTGGGAGGGGCGGGAAACATTCAGTACTTC. Encoded protein: CASSLGGAGNIQYF.

This clonotype was observed many times. The rearrangement uses TRBV28 and TRBJ1-5; 7 bases map to TRBD1. This CDR3 comprises 16 residues. Germline V CDR1 and CDR2: MDHEN, SYDVKM. Germline trimming cut 8 bases from V and 7 bases from J; bases unmatched to any gene: 17. This CDR3 reads CASERLTGEPTQPQHF. For the CDR3, the DNA is TGTGCCAGCGAGAGACTAACAGGGGAACCCACGCAGCCCCAGCATTTT.

This sequence joins TRBV20-1 and TRBJ2-2, with D maybe TRBD1 (6 bases). Trimming stripped 2 bases from V and 7 bases from J, with 20 bases between. Germline CDR1 is DFQATT and CDR2 is SNEGSKA (reference sequence). This CDR3 comprises 16 residues. The CDR3 is CSARPNRDTRSGELFF. The CDR3 DNA is TGCAGTGCTAGACCCAACCGGGACACACGCAGCGGGGAGCTGTTTTTT.

This clonotype was detected many times. The V call is TRBV20-1, the J call TRBJ1-2; D is undetermined. This CDR3 contains 15 residues. Germline CDR1 is DFQATT and CDR2 is SNEGSKA (reference sequence). V lost 3 bases, J lost 3 bases, and 17 bases lay in between. CDR3 in amino acids: CSARLYIGGDYGYTF. In DNA, the CDR3 is TGCAGTGCTAGGTTGTATATAGGCGGGGACTATGGCTACACCTTC.

Ten or more counts support this clonotype. V usage is TRBV6-1 and J usage is TRBJ1-1, with D possibly matching TRBD1 (6 bases). V was shortened by 6 bases and J by 0 bases, with 11 bases between the two germline ends. The CDR3 sequence is 14 residues long. Germline CDR1 is MNHNS and CDR2 is SASEGT. CDR3 in DNA: TGTGCCAGCAGCCCTGGACAGTTGAACACTGAAGCTTTCTTT. This translates into CASSPGQLNTEAFF.

This clonotype came up a few times. The rearrangement joins TRBV29-1 to TRBJ1-1; D gene unclear. Germline V gives CDR1 SQVTM, CDR2 ANQGSEA. V was clipped by 5 bases and J by 5 bases, with 21 bases between them. CDR3 length equals 15 residues. In nucleotides, the CDR3 is TGCAGCGTTTTCAATCCCTCCCTAAGTTGGACTGAAGCTTTCTTT. This gives the protein CSVFNPSLSWTEAFF.